This T cell receptor beta chain was found in a study of prognosis after radiotherapy for stage I lung cancer. Study-level background: In about 15 patients the disease was a newly diagnosed primary stage I lung tumor, whereas 5 or 6 had oligometastatic NSCLC following surgical resection of the primary tumor. Patients (over twelve men, more than 5 women) were aged roughly 50 to 84, median around 74 years. Overall study findings and caveats: Unique TCR clone counts dropped after stereotactic body radiation therapy, from a median of roughly 10,000 to 7,000.

Concerning this clonotype: What it recognizes is unknown. The junction and the germline gene differ at one end; a read error may be behind it.

Germline loops: CDR1 MRHNA, CDR2 SNTAGT. The CDR3 consists of 15 residues. Amplification of TCR beta CDR3 from genomic DNA used two-round multiplex PCR. The first PCR round targeted every TRBV and TRBJ gene with specific primers. TCRdb ran MiXCR on the multiplex PCR reads and lists one entry per CDR3 protein. In the table there are about 17,000 distinct CDR3 sequences, roughly 28% of which are singletons. This chain links TRBV6-4 with TRBJ2-3; tentatively, D is TRBD2 (5 bases). This TCR came from a donor over 45 with non-small cell lung cancer. Sequenced here: PBMCs, sampled before or after stereotactic body radiation therapy (not recorded which). The DNA for the CDR3 is TGTGCCAGCAGTGAGTCATGGGATAACCAAGCGGCCTTAAATTTT. It encodes CASSESWDNQAALNF.